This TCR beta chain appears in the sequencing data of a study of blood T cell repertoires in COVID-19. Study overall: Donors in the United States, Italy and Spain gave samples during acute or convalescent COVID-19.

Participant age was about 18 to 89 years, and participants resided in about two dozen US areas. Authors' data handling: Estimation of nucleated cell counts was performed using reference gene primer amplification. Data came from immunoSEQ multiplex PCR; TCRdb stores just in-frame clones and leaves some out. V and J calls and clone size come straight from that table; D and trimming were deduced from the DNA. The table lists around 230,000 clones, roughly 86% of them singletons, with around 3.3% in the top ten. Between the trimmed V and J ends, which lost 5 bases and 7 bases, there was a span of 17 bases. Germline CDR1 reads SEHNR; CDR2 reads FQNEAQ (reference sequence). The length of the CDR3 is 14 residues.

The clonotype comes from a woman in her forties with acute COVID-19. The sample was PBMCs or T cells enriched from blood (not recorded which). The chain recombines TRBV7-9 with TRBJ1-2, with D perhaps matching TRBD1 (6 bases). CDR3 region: CASSPSRGIGGYTF. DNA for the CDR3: TGTGCCAGCAGCCCGTCGAGGGGGATTGGTGGCTACACCTTC.